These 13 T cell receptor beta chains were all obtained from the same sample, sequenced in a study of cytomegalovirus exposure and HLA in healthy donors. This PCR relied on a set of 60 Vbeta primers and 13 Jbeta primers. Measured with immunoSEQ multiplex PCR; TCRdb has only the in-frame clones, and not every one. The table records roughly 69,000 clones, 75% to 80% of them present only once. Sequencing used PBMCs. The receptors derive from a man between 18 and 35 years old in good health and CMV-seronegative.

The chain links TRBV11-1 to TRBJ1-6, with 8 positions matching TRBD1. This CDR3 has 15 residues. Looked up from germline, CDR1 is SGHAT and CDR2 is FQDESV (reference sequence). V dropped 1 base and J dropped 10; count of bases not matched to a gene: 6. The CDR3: CASSLVDRAGSPLHF. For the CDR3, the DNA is TGTGCCAGCAGCTTAGTGGACAGGGCCGGATCACCCCTCCACTTT.

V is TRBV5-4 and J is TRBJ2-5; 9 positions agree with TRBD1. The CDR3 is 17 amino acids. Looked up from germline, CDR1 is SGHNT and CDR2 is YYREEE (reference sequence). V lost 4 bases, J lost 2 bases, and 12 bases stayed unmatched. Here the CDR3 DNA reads TGTGCCAGCAGCCTTGGACAGGGGATAGGAAGTCAAGAGACCCAGTACTTC. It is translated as CASSLGQGIGSQETQYF.

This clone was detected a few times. CDR3 sequence: CASSRQGPNYGYTF. The CDR3 DNA follows: TGTGCCAGCAGCCGACAGGGGCCTAACTATGGCTACACCTTC. This rearrangement joins TRBV5-4 to TRBJ1-2, with 8 nucleotides matching TRBD1. This CDR3 has 14 residues. With V trimmed by 4 bases and J by 0 bases, 2 bases remained unmatched. Germline lookup yields CDR1 SGHNT and CDR2 YYREEE (reference sequence).

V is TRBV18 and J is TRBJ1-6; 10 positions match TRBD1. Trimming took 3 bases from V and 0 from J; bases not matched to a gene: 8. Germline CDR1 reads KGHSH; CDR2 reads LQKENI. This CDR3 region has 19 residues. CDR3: CASSPKTGGLSSYNSPLHF. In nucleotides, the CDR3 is TGTGCCAGCTCACCGAAGACAGGGGGCCTTAGCTCCTATAATTCACCCCTCCACTTT.

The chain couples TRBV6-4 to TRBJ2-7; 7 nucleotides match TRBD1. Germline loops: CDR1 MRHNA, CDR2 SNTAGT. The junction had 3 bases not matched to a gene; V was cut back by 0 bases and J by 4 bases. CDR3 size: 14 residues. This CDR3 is CASSDSTRGYEQYV. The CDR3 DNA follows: TGTGCCAGCAGTGACTCGACCAGGGGGTACGAGCAGTACGTC.

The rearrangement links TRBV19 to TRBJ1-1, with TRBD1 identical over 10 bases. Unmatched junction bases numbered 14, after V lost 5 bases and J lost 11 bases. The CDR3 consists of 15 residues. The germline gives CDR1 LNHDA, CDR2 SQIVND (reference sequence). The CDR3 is CASSPLPGQGMDAFF. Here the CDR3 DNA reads TGTGCCAGTAGTCCACTCCCGGGACAGGGGATGGATGCTTTCTTT.

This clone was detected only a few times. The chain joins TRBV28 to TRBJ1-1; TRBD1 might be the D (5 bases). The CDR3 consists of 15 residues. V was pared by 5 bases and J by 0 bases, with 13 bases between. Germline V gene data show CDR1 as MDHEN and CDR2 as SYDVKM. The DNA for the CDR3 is TGTGCCAGCAGTCCTACAGGAGAAATGAACACTGAAGCTTTCTTT. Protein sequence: CASSPTGEMNTEAFF.

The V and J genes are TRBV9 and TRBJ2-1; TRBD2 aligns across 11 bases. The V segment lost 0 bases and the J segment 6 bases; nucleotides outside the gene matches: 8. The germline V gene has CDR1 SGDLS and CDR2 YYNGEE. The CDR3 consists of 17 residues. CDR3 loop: CASSVATGLAVPNEQFF. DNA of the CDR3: TGTGCCAGCAGCGTAGCTACGGGACTAGCGGTGCCCAATGAGCAGTTCTTC.

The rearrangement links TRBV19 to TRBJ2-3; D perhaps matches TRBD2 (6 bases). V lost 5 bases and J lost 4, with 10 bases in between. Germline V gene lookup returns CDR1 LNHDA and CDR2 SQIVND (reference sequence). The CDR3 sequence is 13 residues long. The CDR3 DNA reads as TGTGCCAGTAGTGACTGGGGGGCAGATACGCAGTATTTT. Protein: CASSDWGADTQYF.

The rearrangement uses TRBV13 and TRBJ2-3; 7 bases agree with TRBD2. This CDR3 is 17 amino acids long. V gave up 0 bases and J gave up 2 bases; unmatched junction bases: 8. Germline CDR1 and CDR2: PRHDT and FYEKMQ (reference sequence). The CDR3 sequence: CASSLGSAGDNTDTQYF. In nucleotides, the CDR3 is TGTGCCAGCAGCTTAGGGTCTGCGGGGGATAACACAGATACGCAGTATTTT.

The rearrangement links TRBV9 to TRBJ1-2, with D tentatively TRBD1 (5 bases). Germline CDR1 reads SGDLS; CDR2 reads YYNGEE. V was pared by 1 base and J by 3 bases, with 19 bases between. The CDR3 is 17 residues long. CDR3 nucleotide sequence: TGTGCCAGCAGCGTATCGGCAGGGCTGCGCCCCGACTATGGCTACACCTTC. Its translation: CASSVSAGLRPDYGYTF.

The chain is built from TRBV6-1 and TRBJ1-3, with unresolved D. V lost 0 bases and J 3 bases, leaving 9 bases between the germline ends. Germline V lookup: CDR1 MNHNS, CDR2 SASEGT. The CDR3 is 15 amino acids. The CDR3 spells CASSEAARLGNTIYF. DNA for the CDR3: TGTGCCAGCAGTGAAGCTGCGCGGCTTGGAAACACCATATATTTT.

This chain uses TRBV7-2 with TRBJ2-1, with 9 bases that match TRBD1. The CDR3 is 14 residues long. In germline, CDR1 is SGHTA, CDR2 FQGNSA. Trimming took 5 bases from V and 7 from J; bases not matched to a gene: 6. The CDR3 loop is CASSRDRVGNEQFF. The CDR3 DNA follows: TGTGCCAGCAGCAGGGACAGGGTGGGGAATGAGCAGTTCTTC.